This T cell receptor beta chain was identified during a study of shared clonotypes between healthy human individuals. Study summary: Those who served as donors were a couple of women and three men between the ages of 18 and 49.

Study-wide points: Shared clonotypes across all four donors exceeded non-shared ones in generation probability. Naive subsets generally had larger estimated richness than memory subsets.

The CDR3 totals 20 residues. The germline CDR1 and CDR2 sequences are MNHEY and SMNVEV (reference sequence). Trimming shortened V by 3 bases and J by 1 base, and 27 bases separated the two germline ends. Using immunoSEQ multiplex PCR, the repertoire was profiled, and TCRdb retains in-frame clones only, with some absent. The profile shows about 2.3 million clones, 85% to 95% of them singletons. Notes on this clone: What it recognizes is unknown.

The receptor was derived from a man younger than 35 in good health. Some clones in this sample may be carry-over from other donors' samples. The sample was naive CD4+ T cells from PBMCs. Subset defined: CD45RA+ positively selected. The rearrangement uses TRBV27 and TRBJ1-2, with a weak D call TRBD1 (5 bases). Written as DNA, the CDR3 is TGTGCCAGCAGTTTTCAGGGTCCCGTTGGTTACGAGATATTTAACTATGGCTACACCTTC. The encoded protein is CASSFQGPVGYEIFNYGYTF.